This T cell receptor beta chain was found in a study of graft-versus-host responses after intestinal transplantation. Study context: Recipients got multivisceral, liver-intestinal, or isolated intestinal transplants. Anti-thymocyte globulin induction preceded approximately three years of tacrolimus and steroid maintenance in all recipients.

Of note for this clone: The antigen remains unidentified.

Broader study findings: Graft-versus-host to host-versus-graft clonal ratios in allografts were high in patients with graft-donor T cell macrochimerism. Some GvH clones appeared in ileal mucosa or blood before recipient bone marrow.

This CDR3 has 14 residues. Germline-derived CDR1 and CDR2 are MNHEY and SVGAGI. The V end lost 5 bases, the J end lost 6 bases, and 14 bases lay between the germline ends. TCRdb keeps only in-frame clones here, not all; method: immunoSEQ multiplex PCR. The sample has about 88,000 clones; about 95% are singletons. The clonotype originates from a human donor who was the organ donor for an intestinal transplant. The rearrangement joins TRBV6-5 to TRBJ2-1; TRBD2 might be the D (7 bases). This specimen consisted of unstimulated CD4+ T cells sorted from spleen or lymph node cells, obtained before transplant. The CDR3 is CASSVGGPPNEQFF. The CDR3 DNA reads TGTGCCAGCAGTGTGGGGGGGCCGCCCAATGAGCAGTTCTTC.